This T cell receptor beta chain is drawn from a study of OX40 agonist ivuxolimab in advanced cancers. This clone has only one observation. Profiling relied on immunoSEQ multiplex PCR, and the TCRdb table lists in-frame clones only, not all of them. The profile shows about 110,000 clones, roughly 90% of them singletons. The CDR3 runs 14 residues. The V end lost 2 bases, the J end lost 6 bases, and 10 bases lay between the germline ends. Germline V lookup: CDR1 MNHEY, CDR2 SVGAGI. The clonotype comes from an adult with an advanced solid tumor such as melanoma, head and neck, liver or kidney cancer. The chain recombines TRBV6-5 with TRBJ2-2, with D possibly being TRBD1 or TRBD2 (5 bases each). Sequencing used CD4+ or CD8+ T cells sorted from blood, obtained in a trial of the OX40 agonist ivuxolimab. The CDR3 protein is CASSYGWGSGELFF. CDR3 nucleotide sequence: TGTGCCAGCAGTTACGGTTGGGGGTCCGGGGAGCTGTTTTTT.